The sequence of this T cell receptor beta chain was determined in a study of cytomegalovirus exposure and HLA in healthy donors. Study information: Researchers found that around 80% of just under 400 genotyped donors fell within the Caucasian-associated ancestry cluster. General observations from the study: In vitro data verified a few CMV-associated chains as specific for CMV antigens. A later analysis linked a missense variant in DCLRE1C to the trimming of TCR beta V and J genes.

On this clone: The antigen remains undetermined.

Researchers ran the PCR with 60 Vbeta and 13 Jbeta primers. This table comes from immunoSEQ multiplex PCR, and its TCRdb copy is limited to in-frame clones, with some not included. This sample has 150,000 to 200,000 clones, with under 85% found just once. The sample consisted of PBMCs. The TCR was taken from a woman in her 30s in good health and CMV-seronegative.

CDR3 region: CASSRWDSTQETQYF. In nucleotides, the CDR3 is TGCGCCAGCAGCCGCTGGGACAGCACCCAAGAGACCCAGTACTTC. The chain couples TRBV5-1 to TRBJ2-5, with TRBD1 matching over 7 bases. V was clipped by 4 bases and J by 1 base; unmatched bases: 7. Per the germline V gene, CDR1 is SGHRS and CDR2 is YFSETQ. The CDR3 loop spans 15 amino acids.